This T cell receptor beta chain was recovered during a study of blood T cells in healthy people across ages (dated by TCRdb to 2015 to 2017). In terms of the full investigation: In model experiments, template switching captured about one uniquely barcoded TCR beta cDNA molecule for every two T cells. Four age groups were formed from the donors: young (average 16 years), middle-aged (approximately 40), aged (approximately 60) and long-lived (82). Two additional independent replicas of 1 million unique cDNA reads from the same blood draw were analyzed for two donors (one aged 18 to 30 and one aged 80 or older). Using deep sequencing normalized with unique cDNA molecular identifiers, the study measured how TCR beta repertoire diversity changes with age. Summary of the overall study and its limitations: Compared with the aged group, the long-lived group had more naive CD4+ T cells, fewer expanded clones and increased TCR diversity, suggesting age selection. Because donor CMV infection status was unknown, age-related changes in expanded clonotypes were potentially confounded. Estimates of total diversity based on one million sequenced T cells were considered lower bounds and underestimates. Conclusive comparison of naive and antigen-experienced compartments was prevented by the profiling of bulk unsorted PBMCs. Observed TCR beta diversity correlated strongly with the percentage of naive T cells measured by flow cytometry. As age increased, observed TCR beta diversity per million T cells dropped in a roughly linear way, and a significant reduction was already evident by age 40.

Library generation was performed with 5' RACE. The run used an Illumina HiSeq 2500. A second PCR of roughly 7 to 12 cycles was run with a J-beta primer mix and a sample-barcoded 5' primer. A template-switch 5' adaptor carrying 12 random nucleotides introduced a unique molecular identifier onto each TCR beta cDNA molecule. Each sample yielded at least 3 million CDR3-containing paired-end reads. First-strand cDNA was synthesized from all RNA with the Mint cDNA synthesis kit, primed by a TRBC-specific oligonucleotide. Following uracil-DNA glycosylase treatment, a first 18-cycle PCR with universal primers M1SS and BC2_uni_R was performed on all cDNA. For the original study's pipeline: For normalization, 1 million high-quality reads were randomly selected from each sample, with every read carrying a distinct molecular identifier. Instead of being binned into consensus sequences, reads that shared molecular identifiers were thrown out. CDR3 identification, clonotype clustering and error correction used MiTCR with a Q25 quality threshold and the strictest error-elimination algorithm. A nonparametric unseen species model with Euler transformation was used to estimate a lower bound on total TCR beta diversity. TCRdb redid the processing of the public reads, applying fastp at Q25 and MiXCR, and retained in-frame beta chains. All rows with the same CDR3 protein become a single entry with the most common DNA and genes. For this entry, the V and J calls and clone size follow TCRdb and not the study's own pipeline. The sample profile shows over 500,000 distinct CDR3 sequences; about 27% of them were found once. The top ten constitute over 3.5% of the sample.

Systemically healthy Caucasian individuals from Russia, about 38 in total and aged roughly 6 to 100 years, were included as donors. Around 9.7 milliliters of peripheral blood were collected from each donor into EDTA-treated Vacutainer tubes. Ficoll-Paque density-gradient centrifugation was used to isolate PBMCs, with at least 7 million obtained per sample. Total RNA was extracted from PBMCs with Trizol reagent, with at least 6 micrograms obtained per sample. The percentages of naive CD45RAhigh/CD27high T cells were determined by flow cytometry on a PBMC aliquot from every donor. With respect to this clonotype: Its antigen is still unknown. Per-base quality was not reported, and no clone a single base away is much larger than it.

The V end loses 5 bases and the J end loses 2 bases, and a stretch of 12 bases separates them. The germline V gene supplies CDR1 SGHVS and CDR2 FNYEAQ. The CDR3 numbers 14 residues from cysteine through phenylalanine. Of all the DNA, just the CDR3 is kept, 42 bases in frame from base 1. These same records also appear under a second study, on T cells of mothers and their children. That second report states: Donors were nine systemically healthy Caucasian individuals: three mothers and their six children. cDNA synthesis consumed the entire amount of extracted RNA, loaded at 1.5 ug RNA in each 15 ul reaction. Sample barcodes and 2-4 random nucleotides were added via the M1S primer in the second PCR. More than 9 million TCR beta CDR3 reads were obtained from each mother, and some 3.2 million reads were obtained from each child. In both related and unrelated pairs, thymic selection shapes the output of TCR recombination in a similar way, with inherited differences having only a minor effect. Normalized repertoire overlap in related mother-child pairs was always slightly higher than in unrelated mother-child pairs, but the difference was never significant. No persistent microchimeric T cell clones were detected, at a sensitivity of approximately 110 clones per million clonotypes. Deep NGS was used in the study to compare the TCR beta repertoires of mothers and children and to look for features that separate related mother-child pairs from unrelated individuals. Mothers averaged approximately 40 +/- 4 years of age and children averaged roughly 11 +/- 4 years. After adapter ligation with NEBNext reagents, the libraries were sequenced on Illumina HiSeq 2000 with 100+100 nt paired-end reads. Mother and child libraries were prepared a month apart and sequenced in separate runs to prevent cross-contamination. Each donor had between roughly 500,000 and 2,200,000 distinct TCR beta clonotypes identified. Naive TCR beta clonotypes were estimated from low-frequency clonotypes matched to each donor's FACS-determined naive share, without sorting.

The specimen sequenced was blood. The receptor was isolated from a boy aged 2 to 10 in good health. The rearranged chain carries TRBV7-6 and TRBJ2-5, with TRBD2 perhaps the D gene, on 5 matching bases. CDR3 region: CASSRRTGQETQYF. The nucleotides are TGTGCCAGCAGCCGACGGACGGGACAAGAGACCCAGTACTTC.